This T cell receptor beta chain emerged from a study of blood T cell repertoires in COVID-19. With 0 bases removed from V and 6 bases from J, the gap between germline ends came to 15 bases. Germline assignment: CDR1 LGHDT and CDR2 YNNKEL (reference sequence). The CDR3 is 15 residues long. Only in-frame clones appear in the TCRdb table, and some are missing; sequencing was by immunoSEQ multiplex PCR. The profile shows 140,000 to 150,000 clones, approximately 85% of them singletons. The sequence was collected from a woman aged 55-70 years with COVID-19, enrolled during active disease. This rearrangement joins TRBV3-1 (or the pseudogene TRBV3-2) to TRBJ2-7; possible D gene TRBD1, 5 bases. Specimen: peripheral blood. As DNA, the CDR3 is TGTGCCAGCAGCCAAGACAATGGTTGGGGCTCCGAGCAGTACTTC. Translation: CASSQDNGWGSEQYF.